The 32 T cell receptor beta chains listed next were all sequenced from one sample in a study of cytomegalovirus exposure and HLA in healthy donors. The PCR used 60 Vbeta and 13 Jbeta primers. Sequencing used immunoSEQ multiplex PCR; TCRdb keeps in-frame clones, though not all of them. Of 130,000 or so clones in the sample, approximately 80% were seen once. Sequenced: PBMCs. Receptors were obtained from a woman under 30 in good health and CMV-seronegative.

The rearrangement links TRBV5-1 to TRBJ1-3; 7 nucleotides line up with TRBD1. Germline trimming cut 0 bases from V and 9 bases from J; bases unmatched to any gene: 9. Germline lookup yields CDR1 SGHRS and CDR2 YFSETQ. This CDR3 region has 15 residues. This chain's CDR3 is CASSLDSGGSGTIYF. As DNA, the CDR3 is TGCGCCAGCAGCTTGGATTCAGGGGGAAGTGGCACCATATATTTT.

With regard to this clone: One end of the junction fails to match germline, which may point to a read error. The J gene is TRBJ2-6, the V gene TRBV29-1; perhaps TRBD2 as D (6 bases). Germline CDR1 and CDR2: SQVTM and ANQGSEA. CDR3 size: 17 residues. In nucleotides, the CDR3 is TGCAGCGTTTCGATGGGACTCCTCGACTCTGGGGCCAACGGCCTGACTTTC. Translation gives CSVSMGLLDSGANGLTF.

This chain connects TRBV5-6 to TRBJ1-1; the D is unclear. The CDR3 has 14 amino acids. V lost 0 bases and J 1 base, leaving 7 bases between the germline ends. The germline V gene has CDR1 SGHDT and CDR2 YYEEEE. This CDR3 is CASSLAGRNTEAFF. The DNA of the CDR3 is TGTGCCAGCAGCTTGGCGGGGAGGAACACTGAAGCTTTCTTT. Filled out from reference TRBV5-6 and TRBJ1-1, the complete variable domain reads DAGVTQSPTHLIKTRGQQVTLRCSPKSGHDTVSWYQQALGQGPQFIFQYYEEEERQRGNFPDRFSGHQFPNYSSELNVNALLLGDSALYLCASSLAGRNTEAFFGQGTRLTVV.

V and J are TRBV6-5 and TRBJ1-1; 7 positions agree with TRBD1. Per germline, CDR1 MNHEY and CDR2 SVGAGI. Trimming removed 7 bases from V and 1 base from J; junction bases left unmatched: 6. This CDR3 contains 14 residues. The DNA of the CDR3 is TGTGCCAGCAACACACAGGGGCCGAACACTGAAGCTTTCTTT. This gives the protein CASNTQGPNTEAFF.

V usage is TRBV5-6 and J usage is TRBJ2-7; D remains unclear. Trimming pared 0 bases from V and 5 bases from J, leaving 3 bases between. The CDR3 sequence is 11 residues long. Germline V gene sequence: CDR1 SGHDT, CDR2 YYEEEE. The CDR3 here is CASSLGHEQYF. In nucleotides, the CDR3 is TGTGCCAGCAGCTTGGGGCACGAGCAGTACTTC.

The chain joins TRBV29-1 to TRBJ2-5; 9 nucleotides match TRBD2. The V gene's germline CDR1 is SQVTM and CDR2 ANQGSEA. V shed 7 bases, J shed 5 bases, and the junction held 5 bases outside the gene matches. This CDR3 spans 12 amino acids. CDR3 sequence (DNA): TGCAGCGGTAGCGGGAGCGGTGAGACCCAGTACTTC. As protein: CSGSGSGETQYF.

This sequence joins TRBV6-5 and TRBJ1-2; maybe TRBD1 (6 bases). Germline-derived CDR1 and CDR2 are MNHEY and SVGAGI. Trimming left V 8 bases short and J 4 bases short, with 14 bases between. The CDR3 spans 13 residues. The CDR3 region is CASYRVASYGYTF. CDR3 coding DNA: TGTGCCAGCTACAGGGTCGCGAGCTATGGCTACACCTTC.

This clone has a handful of counts. The chain couples TRBV29-1 to TRBJ1-1; D unresolved. The CDR3 is made up of 11 amino acids. Germline CDR1 SQVTM, CDR2 ANQGSEA. V lost 7 bases to trimming and J lost 1 base, with 7 bases between them. Written as DNA, the CDR3 is TGCAGCGCACGGAGGAACACTGAAGCTTTCTTT. Translated: CSARRNTEAFF.

The genes are TRBV29-1 and TRBJ2-1, with 8 bases identical to TRBD1. CDR1 and CDR2 from the germline V gene are SQVTM and ANQGSEA. The CDR3 runs to 15 residues. V shed 6 bases and J 4 bases; nucleotides not matched to a gene: 11. CDR3 amino acids: CSVESGQEKYNEQFF. CDR3 nucleotide sequence: TGCAGCGTCGAATCGGGACAGGAGAAATACAATGAGCAGTTCTTC.

The chain couples TRBV6-1 to TRBJ2-5, with 7 bases matching TRBD1. This CDR3 has 13 amino acids. Germline V gene lookup returns CDR1 MNHNS and CDR2 SASEGT. After removal of 7 bases from V and 2 bases from J, the junction contained 4 bases not matched to a gene. The CDR3 spells CASTWDSQETQYF. DNA of the CDR3: TGTGCCAGCACATGGGACAGTCAAGAGACCCAGTACTTC.

The rearrangement joins TRBV5-1 to TRBJ2-4, with unresolved D. Trimming cost V 4 bases and J 5 bases, with 7 bases left between them. The CDR3 is 12 residues long. Germline loops: CDR1 SGHRS, CDR2 YFSETQ. This CDR3 reads CASSGQENIQYF. DNA for the CDR3: TGCGCCAGCAGCGGGCAGGAAAACATTCAGTACTTC.

This clone was seen just once. The rearrangement uses TRBV4-2 and TRBJ1-6; 8 bases line up with TRBD1. The CDR3 extends over 18 amino acids. Germline lookup yields CDR1 LGHNA and CDR2 YNFKEQ. The junction had 6 bases not matched to a gene; V was cut back by 2 bases and J by 0 bases. DNA of the CDR3: TGTGCCAGCAGCCAACACCGGACAGGGAGCTCCTATAATTCACCCCTCCACTTT. Amino acids: CASSQHRTGSSYNSPLHF.

V is TRBV18 and J is TRBJ2-2; D is ambiguous. Trimming pared 3 bases from V and 7 bases from J, leaving 6 bases between. CDR3 size: 12 residues. CDR1 and CDR2 (germline): KGHSH, LQKENI. The CDR3 loop is CASSPFRGELFF. Written as DNA, the CDR3 is TGTGCCAGCTCACCCTTTCGCGGGGAGCTGTTTTTT.

The table lists this clone with a few counts. This rearrangement joins TRBV5-6 to TRBJ1-5; a weak D match, TRBD1 (6 bases). V was shortened by 4 bases and J by 6 bases, with 11 bases between the two germline ends. This CDR3 is built from 13 residues. Germline V CDR1 and CDR2: SGHDT, YYEEEE. The CDR3 nucleotides read TGTGCCAGCAGCGAACAGGGAACTCAGCCCCAGCATTTT. Its protein product is CASSEQGTQPQHF.

A few counts support this clone. This chain links TRBV6-4 with TRBJ1-4; TRBD1 matches at 9 bases. CDR1 and CDR2 from the germline V gene are MRHNA and SNTAGT. The length of the CDR3 is 15 residues. Trimming at V came to 4 bases and at J to 7 bases, leaving 7 bases not matched to a gene. CDR3: CASSASQGAGEKLFF. CDR3 bases: TGTGCCAGCAGTGCCTCACAGGGGGCTGGTGAAAAACTGTTTTTT.

The chain employs TRBV4-1 and TRBJ2-7; no definite D call. The V gene's germline CDR1 is MGHRA and CDR2 YSYEKL. V shed 3 bases and J shed 0 bases, with 18 bases lying between them. The CDR3 totals 17 residues. This CDR3 reads CASSQLGFSKDSYEQYF. The CDR3 DNA reads TGCGCCAGCAGCCAGTTGGGCTTCTCTAAAGACTCCTACGAGCAGTACTTC.

The chain links TRBV5-8 to TRBJ2-6; D might be TRBD1 (6 bases). The germline V gene has CDR1 SGHTS and CDR2 YDEGEE. This CDR3 has 15 amino acids. Trimming removed 4 bases at V and 0 bases at J, with 8 bases between. CDR3 DNA sequence: TGTGCCAGCAGCCAGACAGGCTCTGGGGCCAACGTCCTGACTTTC. The encoded protein is CASSQTGSGANVLTF.

The chain joins TRBV6-6 to TRBJ1-1, with unresolved D. This CDR3 has 13 residues. CDR1 and CDR2 from the germline V gene are MNHNY and SVGAGI (reference sequence). V was shortened by 2 bases and J by 8 bases, with 12 bases between the two germline ends. The DNA of the CDR3 is TGTGCCAGCAGTTACGTGGCAGGAACCGAAGCTTTCTTT. Encoded protein: CASSYVAGTEAFF.

CDR3 in amino acids: CASSTRYEQFF. The CDR3 DNA reads TGTGCCAGTAGTACCCGGTATGAGCAGTTCTTC. The chain is built from TRBV19 and TRBJ2-1; D is uncertain. V was pared by 4 bases and J by 8 bases, with 6 bases between. The CDR3 is 11 residues long. Per the germline V gene, CDR1 is LNHDA and CDR2 is SQIVND (reference sequence).

The chain carries TRBV19 and TRBJ1-1; D not resolved. Germline V lookup: CDR1 LNHDA, CDR2 SQIVND (reference sequence). The CDR3 consists of 15 residues. V was shortened by 4 bases and J by 6 bases, with 18 bases between the two germline ends. The CDR3 reads CASSTLGASIPEAFF. Here the CDR3 DNA reads TGTGCCAGTAGTACCCTAGGAGCGAGTATACCTGAAGCTTTCTTT.

This rearrangement joins TRBV19 to TRBJ2-5, with 11 bases aligning to TRBD1. Per the germline V gene, CDR1 is LNHDA and CDR2 is SQIVND (reference sequence). This CDR3 is 16 amino acids long. J lost 5 bases, V lost 2 bases, and 7 bases had no gene match. The CDR3 bases are TGTGCCAGTAGTATACCGGACAGGGGGCGGGGGGAGACCCAGTACTTC. Translating it yields CASSIPDRGRGETQYF.

The table lists this clone with a few counts. CDR3 nucleotide sequence: TGTGCCAGCAGTCCCCTCGGGGACAGCGGGTGCACCTTC. Translated, it gives CASSPLGDSGCTF. The rearrangement joins TRBV2 to TRBJ1-2; 7 nucleotides line up with TRBD1. Germline assignment: CDR1 SNHLY and CDR2 FYNNEI. The V gene end was trimmed by 5 bases and the J gene end by 13 bases; junction bases not matched to a gene: 13. The CDR3 contains 13 residues. Filled out from reference TRBV2 and TRBJ1-2, the complete variable domain reads EPEVTQTPSHQVTQMGQEVILRCVPISNHLYFYWYRQILGQKVEFLVSFYNNEISEKSEIFDDQFSVERPDGSNFTLKIRSTKLEDSAMYFCASSPLGDSGCTFGSGTRLTVV.

The CDR3 here is CASSDPRNYGYTF. DNA for the CDR3: TGTGCCAGCAGTGATCCCAGGAACTATGGCTACACCTTC. This chain joins TRBV25-1 and TRBJ1-2; D is unclear. CDR3 length: 13 residues. V was pared by 3 bases and J by 2 bases, with 7 bases between. Germline V gene data show CDR1 as MGHDK and CDR2 as SYGVNS.

V usage is TRBV2 and J usage is TRBJ1-1; D is possibly TRBD1 (6 bases). Germline lookup yields CDR1 SNHLY and CDR2 FYNNEI. CDR3 size: 15 residues. V lost 6 bases and J 5 bases, leaving 19 bases between the germline ends. CDR3 region: CASRGEQGRRTEAFF. The CDR3 DNA reads TGTGCCAGCAGGGGTGAACAGGGTAGGAGAACTGAAGCTTTCTTT.

This clone was recorded a few times. The chain links TRBV14 to TRBJ2-7; no firm D call. The germline V gene encodes CDR1 SGHDN and CDR2 FVKESK. Between the trimmed V and J ends, which lost 0 bases and 3 bases, there was a span of 18 bases. The CDR3 spans 17 residues. The CDR3 reads CASSQDEWHSSNYEQYF. DNA for the CDR3: TGTGCCAGCAGCCAAGATGAGTGGCACAGCTCTAACTACGAGCAGTACTTC.

As to this clone: One end of the junction fails to match germline, which may point to a read error. The chain combines TRBV18 with TRBJ2-6; perhaps TRBD1 as D (5 bases). The CDR3 is made up of 15 amino acids. Per the germline V gene, CDR1 is KGHSH and CDR2 is LQKENI. CDR3 protein: CASSPPNSGANGLTF. CDR3 DNA: TGTGCCAGCTCACCCCCAAACTCTGGGGCCAACGGCCTGACTTTC.

With respect to this clone: Relative to the germline gene, one junction end is altered; a read error may explain this. The chain employs TRBV7-9 and TRBJ2-7; 8 nucleotides match TRBD2. Germline V lookup: CDR1 SEHNR, CDR2 FQNEAQ (reference sequence). This CDR3 contains 15 residues. The CDR3 sequence is CASSPSGGVVYGQYF. DNA for the CDR3: TGTGCCAGCAGCCCCAGCGGGGGTGTAGTCTACGGGCAGTACTTC.

The chain recombines TRBV7-8 with TRBJ2-7; 8 positions match TRBD1. The CDR3 has 13 amino acids. In germline, CDR1 is SGHVS, CDR2 FQNEAQ. J lost 3 bases, V lost 3 bases, and 1 base had no gene match. This CDR3 reads CASSLDRVYEQYF. Here the CDR3 DNA reads TGTGCCAGCAGCTTGGACAGGGTCTACGAGCAGTACTTC. Full variable domain (missing parts from reference TRBV7-8 and TRBJ2-7): GAGVSQSPRYKVAKRGQDVALRCDPISGHVSLFWYQQALGQGPEFLTYFQNEAQLDKSGLPSDRFFAERPEGSVSTLKIQRTQQEDSAVYLCASSLDRVYEQYFGPGTRLTVT.

The chain recombines TRBV9 with TRBJ1-6; D remains ambiguous. Germline V lookup: CDR1 SGDLS, CDR2 YYNGEE. This CDR3 region has 14 residues. V was shortened by 4 bases and J by 7 bases, with 12 bases between the two germline ends. The CDR3 reads CASSFRDANSPLHF. Written as DNA, the CDR3 is TGTGCCAGCAGCTTCCGGGATGCCAATTCACCCCTCCACTTT.

The chain is built from TRBV9 and TRBJ2-1; 9 nucleotides agree with TRBD2. The V segment lost 3 bases and the J segment 4 bases; nucleotides outside the gene matches: 11. This CDR3 has 17 residues. From germline, CDR1 is SGDLS and CDR2 YYNGEE. CDR3: CASSELLAGVGYNEQFF. CDR3 bases: TGTGCCAGCAGCGAGCTATTAGCGGGAGTGGGTTACAATGAGCAGTTCTTC.

This sequence joins TRBV19 and TRBJ1-3; perhaps TRBD1 as D (5 bases). The CDR3 extends over 16 amino acids. Germline lookup yields CDR1 LNHDA and CDR2 SQIVND (reference sequence). The germline V and J ends were trimmed by 3 bases and 0 bases, with 12 bases remaining between them. The CDR3 DNA reads as TGTGCCAGTAGTATTGGGGCCTGGACCTCTGGAAACACCATATATTTT. Its protein is CASSIGAWTSGNTIYF.

V is TRBV7-9 and J is TRBJ2-1; 7 nucleotides match TRBD1. Per the germline V gene, CDR1 is SEHNR and CDR2 is FQNEAQ (reference sequence). CDR3 length: 15 amino acids. V was clipped by 6 bases and J by 5 bases; unmatched bases: 10. In nucleotides, the CDR3 is TGTGCCAGCAGTCTTGGGTTTGGGACAGACAATGAGCAGTTCTTC. It encodes CASSLGFGTDNEQFF. The full variable domain, completed using reference TRBV7-9 and TRBJ2-1, is DTGVSQNPRHKITKRGQNVTFRCDPISEHNRLYWYRQTLGQGPEFLTYFQNEAQLEKSRLLSDRFSAERPKGSFSTLEIQRTEQGDSAMYLCASSLGFGTDNEQFFGPGTRLTVL.